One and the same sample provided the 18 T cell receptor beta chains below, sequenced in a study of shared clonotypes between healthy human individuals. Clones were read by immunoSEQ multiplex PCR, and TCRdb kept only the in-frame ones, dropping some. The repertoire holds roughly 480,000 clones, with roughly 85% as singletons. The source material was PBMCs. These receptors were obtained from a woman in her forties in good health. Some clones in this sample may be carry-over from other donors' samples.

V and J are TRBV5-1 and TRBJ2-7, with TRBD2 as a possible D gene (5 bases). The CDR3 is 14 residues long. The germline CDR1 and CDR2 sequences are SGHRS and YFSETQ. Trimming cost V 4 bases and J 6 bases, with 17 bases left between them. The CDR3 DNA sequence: TGCGCCAGCAGCACGGAGGACCCCTCGCGCGAGCAGTACTTC. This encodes CASSTEDPSREQYF.

For the CDR3, the DNA is TGTGCCAGCAGTGGAAAGGGGTATCAGCCCCAGCATTTT. It codes for CASSGKGYQPQHF. The chain joins TRBV6-1 to TRBJ1-5; maybe TRBD1 (5 bases). The V and J ends lost 4 bases and 5 bases respectively, with 9 bases between them. Looked up from germline, CDR1 is MNHNS and CDR2 is SASEGT. The length of the CDR3 is 13 residues.

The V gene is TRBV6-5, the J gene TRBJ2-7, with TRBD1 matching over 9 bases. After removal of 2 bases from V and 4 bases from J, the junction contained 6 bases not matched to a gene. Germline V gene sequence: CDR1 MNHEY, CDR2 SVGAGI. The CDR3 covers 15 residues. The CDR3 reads CASSYGAQGAYEQYF. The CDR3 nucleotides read TGTGCCAGCAGTTACGGGGCACAGGGGGCGTACGAGCAGTACTTC.

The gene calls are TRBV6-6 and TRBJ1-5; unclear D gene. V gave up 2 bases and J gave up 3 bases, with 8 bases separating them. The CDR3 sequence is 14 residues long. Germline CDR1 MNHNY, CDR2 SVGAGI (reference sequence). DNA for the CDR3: TGTGCCAGCAGTTACCGACGGGACAATCAGCCCCAGCATTTT. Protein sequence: CASSYRRDNQPQHF.

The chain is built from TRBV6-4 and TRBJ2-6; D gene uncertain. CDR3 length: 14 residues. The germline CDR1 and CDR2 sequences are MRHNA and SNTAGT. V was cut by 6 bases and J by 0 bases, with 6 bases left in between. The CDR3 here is CASSADSGANVLTF. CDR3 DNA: TGTGCCAGCAGCGCCGACTCTGGGGCCAACGTCCTGACTTTC.

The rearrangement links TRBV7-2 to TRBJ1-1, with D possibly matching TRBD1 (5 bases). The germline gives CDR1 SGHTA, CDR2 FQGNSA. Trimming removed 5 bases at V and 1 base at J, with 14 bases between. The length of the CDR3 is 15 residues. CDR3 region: CASSPSAGRNTEAFF. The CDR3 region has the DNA TGTGCCAGCAGCCCCTCGGCGGGGCGGAACACTGAAGCTTTCTTT.

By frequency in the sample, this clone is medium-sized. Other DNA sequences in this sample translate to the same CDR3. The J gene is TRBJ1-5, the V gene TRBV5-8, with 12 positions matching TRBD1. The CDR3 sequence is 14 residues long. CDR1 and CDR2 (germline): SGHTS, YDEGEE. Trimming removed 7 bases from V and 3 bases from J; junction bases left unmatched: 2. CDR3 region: CASGTGGLNQPQHF. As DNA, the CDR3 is TGTGCCAGCGGGACAGGGGGCCTCAATCAGCCCCAGCATTTT. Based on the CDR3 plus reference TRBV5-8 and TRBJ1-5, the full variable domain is EAGVTQSPTHLIKTRGQQATLRCSPISGHTSVYWYQQALGLGLQFLLWYDEGEERNRGNFPPRFSGRQFPNYSSELNVNALELEDSALYLCASGTGGLNQPQHFGDGTRLSIL.

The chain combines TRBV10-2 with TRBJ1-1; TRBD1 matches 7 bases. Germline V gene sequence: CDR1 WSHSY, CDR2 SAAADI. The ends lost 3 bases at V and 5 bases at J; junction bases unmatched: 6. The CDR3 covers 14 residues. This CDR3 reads CASSETGAETEAFF. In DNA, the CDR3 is TGCGCCAGCAGTGAAACAGGGGCGGAAACTGAAGCTTTCTTT.

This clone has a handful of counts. The CDR3 DNA reads as TGTGCCAGCAGCCGTCGTAGCACCGGGGAGCTGTTTTTT. This gives the protein CASSRRSTGELFF. V and J are TRBV7-3 and TRBJ2-2; unclear D gene. Germline CDR1 is SGHTA and CDR2 is FQGTGA. This CDR3 spans 13 amino acids. Trimming left V 5 bases short and J 4 bases short, with 8 bases between.

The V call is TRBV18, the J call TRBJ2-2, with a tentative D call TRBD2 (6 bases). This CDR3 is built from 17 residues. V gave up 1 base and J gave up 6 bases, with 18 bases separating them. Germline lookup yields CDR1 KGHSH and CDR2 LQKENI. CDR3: CASSPRRPELAPGELFF. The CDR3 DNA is TGTGCCAGCTCACCACGCCGACCGGAACTAGCCCCCGGGGAGCTGTTTTTT.

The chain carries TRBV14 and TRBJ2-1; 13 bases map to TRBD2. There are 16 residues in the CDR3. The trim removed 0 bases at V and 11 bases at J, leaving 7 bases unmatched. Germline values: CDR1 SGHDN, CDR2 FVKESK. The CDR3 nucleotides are TGTGCCAGCAGCCAAGATAGGTTACTAGCGGGAGGGAAGCAGTTCTTC. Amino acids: CASSQDRLLAGGKQFF.

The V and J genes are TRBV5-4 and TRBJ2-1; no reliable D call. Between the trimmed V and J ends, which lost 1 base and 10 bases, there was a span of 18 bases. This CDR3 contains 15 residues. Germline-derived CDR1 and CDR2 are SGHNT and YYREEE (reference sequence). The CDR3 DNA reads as TGTGCCAGCAGCTTGCGATTCCTGGGCCCCGGGGAGCAGTTCTTC. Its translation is CASSLRFLGPGEQFF.

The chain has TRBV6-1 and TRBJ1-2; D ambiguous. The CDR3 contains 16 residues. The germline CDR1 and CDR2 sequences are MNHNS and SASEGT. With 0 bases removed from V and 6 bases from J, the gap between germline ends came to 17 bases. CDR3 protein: CASSEASKAELDGYTF. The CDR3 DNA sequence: TGTGCCAGCAGTGAAGCGAGTAAGGCCGAGTTGGATGGCTACACCTTC.

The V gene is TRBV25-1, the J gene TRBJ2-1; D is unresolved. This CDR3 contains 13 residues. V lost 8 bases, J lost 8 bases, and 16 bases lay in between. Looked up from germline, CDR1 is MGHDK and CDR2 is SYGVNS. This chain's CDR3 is CASAMEPGHEQFF. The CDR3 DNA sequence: TGTGCCAGCGCCATGGAACCTGGGCATGAGCAGTTCTTC.

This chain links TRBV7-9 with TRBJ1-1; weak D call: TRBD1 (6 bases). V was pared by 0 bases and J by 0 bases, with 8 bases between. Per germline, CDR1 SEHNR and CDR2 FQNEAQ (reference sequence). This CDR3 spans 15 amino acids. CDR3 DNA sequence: TGTGCCAGCAGCTTAGCCGGGACATTGAACACTGAAGCTTTCTTT. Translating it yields CASSLAGTLNTEAFF.

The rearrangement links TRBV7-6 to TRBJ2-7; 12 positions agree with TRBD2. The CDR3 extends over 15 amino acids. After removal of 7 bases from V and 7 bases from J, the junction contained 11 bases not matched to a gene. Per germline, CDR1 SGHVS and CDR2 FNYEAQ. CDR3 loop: CASTKGLAGLAEQYF. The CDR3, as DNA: TGTGCCAGCACCAAGGGACTAGCGGGCCTCGCGGAGCAGTACTTC.

In DNA form, the CDR3 reads TGTGCCAGCAGCTTTCCGGGTAGGGCTTTTGGCTACACCTTC. Protein sequence: CASSFPGRAFGYTF. This sequence joins TRBV5-8 and TRBJ1-2; D remains unclear. The V gene's germline CDR1 is SGHTS and CDR2 YDEGEE. The CDR3 length is 14 residues. Trimming took off 2 bases at V and 7 bases at J, with 15 bases between the two ends.

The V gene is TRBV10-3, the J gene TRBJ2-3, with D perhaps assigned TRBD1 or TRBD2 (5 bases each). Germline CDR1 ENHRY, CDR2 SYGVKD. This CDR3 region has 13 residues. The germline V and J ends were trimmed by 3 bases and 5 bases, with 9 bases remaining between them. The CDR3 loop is CAISEGGGDTQYF. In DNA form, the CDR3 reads TGTGCCATCAGTGAAGGTGGGGGAGATACGCAGTATTTT.